This entry lists 15 T cell receptor beta chains sequenced from one sample in a study of cytomegalovirus exposure and HLA in healthy donors. Both 60 Vbeta primers and 13 Jbeta primers went into the PCR. Sequenced by immunoSEQ multiplex PCR; TCRdb stores in-frame clones only, minus some. The sample lists about 130,000 clones, 77% seen once, with roughly 1.3% in the top ten. The sequenced material came from PBMCs. These receptors all come from a woman aged 40 to 50 in good health and CMV-seronegative.

V and J are TRBV27 and TRBJ2-3; TRBD1 matches at 8 bases. The CDR3 is made up of 17 amino acids. V lost 5 bases, J lost 0 bases, and 10 bases stayed unmatched. Germline V gene data show CDR1 as MNHEY and CDR2 as SMNVEV (reference sequence). CDR3 in amino acids: CASSRDRSSPSTDTQYF. In nucleotides, the CDR3 is TGTGCCAGCAGTCGGGACAGGTCTTCACCTAGCACAGATACGCAGTATTTT.

The chain uses TRBV6-4 and TRBJ1-2; 9 positions agree with TRBD1. This CDR3 comprises 13 residues. CDR1 is MRHNA, CDR2 SNTAGT, per germline. V was clipped by 4 bases and J by 7 bases; unmatched bases: 4. The CDR3 bases are TGTGCCAGCAGTGCGGGACAGGGCATTGGCTACACCTTC. Translated, it gives CASSAGQGIGYTF.

This clone was seen more than once but under ten times. The chain links TRBV6-5 to TRBJ1-2, with 7 nucleotides matching TRBD1. The CDR3 length is 15 residues. Germline V gene data show CDR1 as MNHEY and CDR2 as SVGAGI. After removal of 0 bases from V and 5 bases from J, the junction contained 6 bases not matched to a gene. This CDR3 reads CASSYSRGQSYGYTF. Written as DNA, the CDR3 is TGTGCCAGCAGTTACTCGAGGGGACAGTCGTATGGCTACACCTTC.

This chain joins TRBV6-5 and TRBJ1-1; no definite D call. Germline V gene sequence: CDR1 MNHEY, CDR2 SVGAGI. Trimming left V 0 bases short and J 11 bases short, with 13 bases between. The CDR3 totals 13 residues. The CDR3 sequence is CASSYSPEGRAFF. The CDR3 DNA sequence: TGTGCCAGCAGTTACTCACCTGAGGGAAGGGCTTTCTTT.

The rearrangement joins TRBV30 to TRBJ2-5; TRBD1 is a possible D gene (6 bases). Germline V gives CDR1 GTSNPN, CDR2 SVGIG (reference sequence). Trimming removed 2 bases from V and 2 bases from J, with 9 bases in between. CDR3 length: 13 residues. The CDR3 spells CAWSIRGQETQYF. In DNA, the CDR3 is TGTGCCTGGAGTATAAGGGGGCAAGAGACCCAGTACTTC. The full variable domain, with the rest looked up from reference TRBV30 and TRBJ2-5, is SQTIHQWPATLVQPVGSPLSLECTVEGTSNPNLYWYRQAAGRGLQLLFYSVGIGQISSEVPQNLSASRPQDRQFILSSKKLLLSDSGFYLCAWSIRGQETQYFGPGTRLLVL.

The gene calls are TRBV30 and TRBJ2-3; no reliable D call. V lost 0 bases and J 4 bases, leaving 8 bases between the germline ends. CDR1 is GTSNPN, CDR2 SVGIG, per germline (reference sequence). This CDR3 spans 13 amino acids. CDR3 amino acids: CAWSVRQSDTQYF. Written as DNA, the CDR3 is TGTGCCTGGAGTGTGCGGCAGTCAGATACGCAGTATTTT.

This sequence joins TRBV5-1 and TRBJ2-3; D may be TRBD2 (5 bases). V was clipped by 2 bases and J by 5 bases, with 12 bases between them. The CDR3 loop spans 14 amino acids. CDR1 SGHRS and CDR2 YFSETQ come from the germline V gene. The CDR3 protein is CASSFSGDGDTQYF. The CDR3 bases are TGCGCCAGCAGCTTCTCCGGGGATGGAGATACGCAGTATTTT.

This chain uses TRBV5-1 with TRBJ1-1; D is unclear. Trimming took off 0 bases at V and 0 bases at J, with 6 bases between the two ends. This CDR3 comprises 14 residues. CDR1 is SGHRS and CDR2 is YFSETQ in the germline V gene. The CDR3 reads CASSLDSMNTEAFF. CDR3 nucleotides: TGCGCCAGCAGCTTGGACAGCATGAACACTGAAGCTTTCTTT.

The gene calls are TRBV4-1 and TRBJ1-5; D might be TRBD1 (5 bases). The germline CDR1 and CDR2 sequences are MGHRA and YSYEKL. CDR3 length: 19 amino acids. Trimming took 0 bases from V and 4 from J, leaving 22 bases between them. CDR3 region: CASSQDLRVTKGANQPQHF. CDR3 sequence (DNA): TGCGCCAGCAGCCAAGATTTACGAGTTACCAAAGGGGCAAATCAGCCCCAGCATTTT.

The chain combines TRBV5-4 with TRBJ2-5, with TRBD2 matching over 9 bases. The CDR3 consists of 14 residues. V gave up 4 bases and J gave up 7 bases; unmatched junction bases: 8. Germline V gene lookup returns CDR1 SGHNT and CDR2 YYREEE (reference sequence). This CDR3 is CASSLSGGAGTQYF. The CDR3 region has the DNA TGTGCCAGCAGCCTTAGCGGGGGCGCGGGGACCCAGTACTTC. Together with reference TRBV5-4 and TRBJ2-5, the CDR3 gives the full variable domain: ETGVTQSPTHLIKTRGQQVTLRCSSQSGHNTVSWYQQALGQGPQFIFQYYREEENGRGNFPPRFSGLQFPNYSSELNVNALELDDSALYLCASSLSGGAGTQYFGPGTRLLVL.

The rearrangement uses TRBV5-1 and TRBJ1-6; a possible D gene is TRBD1 (6 bases). The CDR3 has 15 residues. Trimming left V 2 bases short and J 10 bases short, with 16 bases between. Per germline, CDR1 SGHRS and CDR2 YFSETQ. The CDR3: CASSLQGEGESPLHF. DNA of the CDR3: TGCGCCAGCAGCTTACAGGGCGAGGGCGAATCACCCCTCCACTTT.

The chain combines TRBV27 with TRBJ1-2, with D perhaps TRBD1 (5 bases). Per the germline V gene, CDR1 is MNHEY and CDR2 is SMNVEV (reference sequence). The CDR3 length is 13 residues. V was trimmed by 3 bases and J by 1 base, leaving 6 bases between them. The chain's CDR3 is CASSFQGNYGYTF. DNA for the CDR3: TGTGCCAGCAGTTTTCAGGGTAACTATGGCTACACCTTC.

The CDR3 spells CASSESDRGIDYEQYF. The CDR3 DNA reads TGCGCCAGCAGTGAGTCGGACAGGGGGATTGACTACGAGCAGTACTTC. The rearrangement joins TRBV10-2 to TRBJ2-7, with 10 bases fitting TRBD1. V lost 0 bases to trimming and J lost 3 bases; unmatched junction nucleotides: 5. Germline-derived CDR1 and CDR2 are WSHSY and SAAADI. This CDR3 is 16 amino acids long.

The chain combines TRBV6-5 with TRBJ1-1, with 7 positions matching TRBD1. The CDR3 spans 12 residues. V shed 7 bases, J shed 5 bases, and the junction held 4 bases outside the gene matches. Germline V CDR1 and CDR2: MNHEY, SVGAGI. The CDR3 protein is CASITGVTEAFF. The CDR3 DNA is TGTGCCAGCATTACAGGGGTGACTGAAGCTTTCTTT.

CDR3 nucleotides: TGCGCCAGCAGCCGAGTACAGGGGTTCCAAGAGACCCAGTACTTC. It specifies CASSRVQGFQETQYF. The gene calls are TRBV4-1 and TRBJ2-5; 7 nucleotides match TRBD1. This CDR3 has 15 amino acids. V was pared by 4 bases and J by 1 base, with 6 bases of the junction left unmatched. From germline, CDR1 is MGHRA and CDR2 YSYEKL.